Listed below are T cell receptor beta chains from one sample, sequenced in a study of Graves' ophthalmopathy and Graves' hyperthyroidism. TCRdb re-derived calls from the multiplex PCR reads in MiXCR, one entry per CDR3 protein. Of roughly 1.1 million distinct CDR3 sequences listed, approximately 35% were seen once; the top ten hold 8.5% to 14%. The sequenced sample was peripheral blood or thyroid tissue (not recorded which). These receptors were obtained from an adult man with Graves' hyperthyroidism. The CDR3 runs from the conserved cysteine through the conserved F or W. The D gene is left open where the match is weak. Expanded clones are given a class, and other clones once, few, many or no size at all.

J	size	D	V	CDR3	DNA
TRBJ2-7	many	.	TRBV9	CASSAPRAVEQYF	TGTGCCAGCAGCGCCCCGAGGGCTGTCGAGCAGTACTTC
TRBJ2-7	.	.	TRBV11-1	CASSLFLSGGEHYEQYF	TGTGCCAGCAGCTTATTTCTTTCGGGGGGCGAGCATTACGAGCAGTACTTC
TRBJ2-4	.	TRBD2	TRBV7-8	CASSPRPGLAGGPAKNIQYF	TGTGCCAGCAGCCCGCGGCCGGGACTAGCGGGAGGTCCAGCCAAAAACATTCAGTACTTC
TRBJ1-6	.	.	TRBV27	CASSLTGSLPGSPLHF	TGTGCCAGCAGTTTAACCGGGTCCCTCCCGGGTTCACCCCTCCACTTT
TRBJ2-7	few	TRBD1	TRBV27	CASRNRDRVNEQYF	TGTGCCAGCAGGAACCGGGACAGGGTCAACGAGCAGTACTTC
TRBJ2-3	.	.	TRBV29-1	CSVEKRRAAPTDTQYF	TGCAGCGTTGAAAAACGGCGGGCGGCTCCCACAGATACGCAGTATTTT
TRBJ2-2	.	.	TRBV20-1	CSASTGPGELFF	TGCAGTGCTAGTACAGGGCCCGGGGAGCTGTTTTTT
TRBJ2-5	.	.	TRBV19	CASRRSPRQETQYF	TGTGCCAGTAGACGGTCACCCCGGCAAGAGACCCAGTACTTC
TRBJ1-2	few	TRBD1	TRBV15	CATSRDLYRGASNYGYTF	TGTGCCACCAGCAGAGATCTGTACAGGGGGGCGTCTAACTATGGCTACACCTTC
TRBJ2-5	once	TRBD1	TRBV5-1	CASRMGTGKETQYF	TGCGCCAGCAGAATGGGGACAGGAAAAGAGACCCAGTACTTC
TRBJ1-1	.	.	TRBV28	CASRPFREDTEAFF	TGTGCCAGCAGACCCTTCCGGGAGGACACTGAAGCTTTCTTT
TRBJ2-2	.	TRBD1	TRBV20-1	CSATGTGANGELFF	TGCAGTGCTACCGGGACAGGGGCCAACGGGGAGCTGTTTTTT
TRBJ2-5	.	.	TRBV7-2	CASSLVMGRGAQETQYF	TGTGCCAGCAGCTTAGTCATGGGGCGAGGGGCTCAAGAGACCCAGTACTTC
TRBJ2-7	.	.	TRBV20-1	CSARAYTGRAEQYF	TGCAGTGCTAGAGCGTACACAGGGAGAGCCGAGCAGTACTTC
TRBJ1-2	many	.	TRBV20-1	CSAIRGQSVGYTF	TGCAGTGCCATCCGGGGACAATCTGTTGGCTACACCTTC
TRBJ1-1	many	.	TRBV9	CASSPLGRRPTEAFF	TGTGCCAGCAGCCCCCTGGGACGTCGTCCCACTGAAGCTTTCTTT
TRBJ2-7	many	.	TRBV7-2	CASSLDRARSYEQYF	TGTGCCAGCAGCTTAGATCGGGCCAGGAGTTACGAGCAGTACTTC
TRBJ2-7	many	.	TRBV10-2	CASSEKTEKQYF	TGCGCCAGCAGTGAGAAGACAGAGAAGCAGTACTTC
TRBJ1-5	many	TRBD1	TRBV7-2	CASSFRGPQPQHF	TGTGCCAGCAGCTTTAGGGGGCCTCAGCCCCAGCATTTT
TRBJ2-7	.	.	TRBV5-4	CASSDLGPTDEQYF	TGTGCCAGCAGCGATCTTGGACCCACAGACGAGCAGTACTTC
TRBJ1-2	many	.	TRBV6-5	CASNRLQGSNYGYTF	TGTGCCAGCAACCGCCTGCAAGGATCTAACTATGGCTACACCTTC
TRBJ2-7	.	TRBD1	TRBV7-9	CASSLNDGTGRWEQYF	TGTGCCAGCAGCTTAAATGATGGGACAGGGCGTTGGGAGCAGTACTTC
TRBJ1-2	.	.	TRBV20-1	CSAREGGRSSGYTF	TGCAGTGCTAGAGAGGGGGGGCGGTCCTCTGGCTACACCTTC
TRBJ1-1	many	.	TRBV19	CASTKGNTEAFF	TGTGCCAGTACCAAGGGGAACACTGAAGCTTTCTTT
TRBJ1-1	many	.	TRBV4-1	CASSHEVLNTEAFF	TGCGCCAGCAGCCATGAGGTACTGAACACTGAAGCTTTCTTT
TRBJ2-7	.	.	TRBV19	CASNSLPQSERQYF	TGTGCCAGCAACAGTTTGCCCCAGAGTGAGCGGCAGTACTTC
TRBJ2-3	.	.	TRBV7-2	CASSLSIQVTQYF	TGTGCCAGCAGCTTAAGCATCCAAGTTACGCAGTATTTT
TRBJ2-7	.	TRBD2	TRBV7-8	CASSLRERGGSYEQYF	TGTGCCAGCAGCTTAAGGGAGCGGGGGGGCTCCTACGAGCAGTACTTC
TRBJ1-4	few	.	TRBV9	CASSGNREQATNEKLFF	TGTGCCAGCAGCGGGAACAGGGAACAGGCTACTAATGAAAAACTGTTTTTT
TRBJ2-7	many	.	TRBV20-1	CSAQEGTLRGEQYF	TGCAGTGCCCAAGAGGGAACCCTCCGTGGGGAGCAGTACTTC
TRBJ2-5	.	.	TRBV20-1	CSAPLLGNETQYF	TGCAGTGCTCCCCTCCTAGGCAATGAGACCCAGTACTTC
TRBJ2-7	many	TRBD1	TRBV10-3	CAISEYRDRGARDSYEQYF	TGTGCCATCAGTGAATACCGGGACAGGGGGGCGCGGGACTCCTACGAGCAGTACTTC
TRBJ1-2	many	.	TRBV7-2	CASSLGSKDGYTF	TGTGCCAGCAGCCTCGGGTCGAAAGATGGCTACACCTTC
TRBJ2-5	.	TRBD2	TRBV12-3/TRBV12-4	CASSLGTRGETQYF	TGTGCCAGCAGCCTCGGGACTAGGGGAGAGACCCAGTACTTC
TRBJ1-6	.	TRBD1	TRBV5-1	CASGDRVYNSPLHF	TGCGCCAGCGGGGACAGAGTCTATAATTCACCCCTCCACTTT
TRBJ1-1	few	.	TRBV19	CASSRAQGIGYTEAFF	TGTGCCAGTTCGCGGGCGCAGGGAATCGGGTACACTGAAGCTTTCTTT
TRBJ2-5	.	.	TRBV4-1	CASRKRETGETQYF	TGCGCCAGCAGGAAACGGGAGACAGGGGAGACCCAGTACTTC
TRBJ2-5	.	TRBD2	TRBV2	CASRKRGGRAQETQYF	TGTGCCAGCCGTAAGCGGGGGGGCCGGGCACAAGAGACCCAGTACTTC
TRBJ1-1	few	.	TRBV6-2/TRBV6-3	CASSSRVSTEAFF	TGTGCCAGCAGTTCTAGAGTGAGCACTGAAGCTTTCTTT
TRBJ1-2	.	.	TRBV19	CASSGQFYGCTF	TGTGCCAGTTCTGGACAGTTCTATGGCTGCACCTTC
TRBJ1-1	.	.	TRBV29-1	CSVEITEAFF	TGCAGCGTTGAAATCACTGAAGCTTTCTTT
TRBJ2-5	.	TRBD2	TRBV15	CATSSVRTPAGAIQETQYF	TGTGCCACCAGCAGCGTCAGGACTCCGGCGGGAGCCATCCAAGAGACCCAGTACTTC
TRBJ1-1	once	TRBD1	TRBV5-1	CASSWLRGQNTEAFF	TGCGCCAGCAGCTGGCTCAGGGGGCAGAACACTGAAGCTTTCTTT
TRBJ2-7	.	.	TRBV6-5	CASTRGVSSYEQYF	TGTGCCAGCACCAGGGGTGTGAGCTCCTACGAGCAGTACTTC
TRBJ1-5	many	TRBD1	TRBV7-8	CASSGPGQRFLHF	TGTGCCAGCAGCGGACCGGGACAGCGTTTTTTGCATTTT
TRBJ1-6	.	TRBD1	TRBV10-3	CASSAHYRDSADYNSPLHF	TGTGCCAGCAGTGCACACTACCGGGACAGCGCGGACTATAATTCACCCCTCCACTTT
TRBJ1-5	.	.	TRBV6-6	CASSEVLGGREAQHF	TGTGCCAGCAGTGAAGTCCTCGGGGGCCGTGAAGCCCAGCATTTT
TRBJ1-4	.	.	TRBV20-1	CSARDGTWGKLFF	TGCAGTGCTAGAGATGGGACTTGGGGAAAACTGTTTTTT
TRBJ2-5	few	.	TRBV6-2/TRBV6-3	CASSYSRVGRYQETQYF	TGTGCCAGCAGTTACTCGAGGGTCGGGAGATACCAAGAGACCCAGTACTTC
TRBJ1-6	.	TRBD1	TRBV20-1	CSASLGTGDSPLHF	TGCAGTGCTAGTCTTGGGACAGGGGATTCACCCCTCCACTTT
TRBJ1-1	many	.	TRBV7-2	CASSFIQGGTEAFF	TGTGCCAGCAGCTTTATACAGGGAGGCACTGAAGCTTTCTTT
TRBJ2-7	.	TRBD1	TRBV7-2	CASSSWDRGSYEQYF	TGTGCCAGCAGCAGCTGGGACAGGGGGTCCTACGAGCAGTACTTC
TRBJ2-5	many	.	TRBV9	CASSARAGSLETQYF	TGTGCCAGCAGCGCACGGGCCGGGAGCTTGGAGACCCAGTACTTC
TRBJ1-5	.	TRBD1	TRBV6-6	CASSQTGGELSNQPQHF	TGTGCCAGCAGTCAAACAGGGGGCGAACTCTCGAATCAGCCCCAGCATTTT
TRBJ1-1	.	TRBD1	TRBV19	CASSKGTDTQAFF	TGTGCCAGTAGTAAAGGGACAGACACTCAAGCTTTCTTT